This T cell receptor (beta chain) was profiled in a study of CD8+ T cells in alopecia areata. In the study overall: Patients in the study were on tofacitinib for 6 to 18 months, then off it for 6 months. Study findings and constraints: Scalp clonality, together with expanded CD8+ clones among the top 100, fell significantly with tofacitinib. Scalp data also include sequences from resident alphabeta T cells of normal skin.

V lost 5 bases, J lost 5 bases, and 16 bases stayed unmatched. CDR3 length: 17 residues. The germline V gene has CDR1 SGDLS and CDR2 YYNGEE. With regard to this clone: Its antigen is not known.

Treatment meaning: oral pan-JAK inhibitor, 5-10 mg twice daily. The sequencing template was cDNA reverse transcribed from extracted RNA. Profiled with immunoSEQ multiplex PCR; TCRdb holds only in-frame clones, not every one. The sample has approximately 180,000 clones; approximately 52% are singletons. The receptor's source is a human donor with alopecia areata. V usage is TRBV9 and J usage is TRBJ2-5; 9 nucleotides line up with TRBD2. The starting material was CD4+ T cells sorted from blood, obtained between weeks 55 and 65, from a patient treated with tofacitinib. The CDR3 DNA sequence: TGTGCCAGCAGTGTTGGGCCTTATAGCGGGGGCCCGGAGACCCAGTACTTC. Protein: CASSVGPYSGGPETQYF. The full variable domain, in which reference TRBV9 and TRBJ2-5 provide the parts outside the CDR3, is DSGVTQTPKHLITATGQRVTLRCSPRSGDLSVYWYQQSLDQGLQFLIQYYNGEERAKGNILERFSAQQFPDLHSELNLSSLELGDSALYFCASSVGPYSGGPETQYFGPGTRLLVL.